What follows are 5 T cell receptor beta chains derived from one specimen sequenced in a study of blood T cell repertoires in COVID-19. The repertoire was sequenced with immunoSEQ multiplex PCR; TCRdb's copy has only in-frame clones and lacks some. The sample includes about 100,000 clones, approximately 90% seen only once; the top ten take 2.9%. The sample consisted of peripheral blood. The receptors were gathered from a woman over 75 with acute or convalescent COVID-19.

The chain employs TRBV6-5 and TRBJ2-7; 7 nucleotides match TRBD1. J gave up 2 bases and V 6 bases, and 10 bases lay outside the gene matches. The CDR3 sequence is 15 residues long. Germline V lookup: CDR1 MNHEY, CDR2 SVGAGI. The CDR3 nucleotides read TGTGCCAGCAGGGGCCGGGACAGCCCTACCTACGAGCAGTACTTC. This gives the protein CASRGRDSPTYEQYF.

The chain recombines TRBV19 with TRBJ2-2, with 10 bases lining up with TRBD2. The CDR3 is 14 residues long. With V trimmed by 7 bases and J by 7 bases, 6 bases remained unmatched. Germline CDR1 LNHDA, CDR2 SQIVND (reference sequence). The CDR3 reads CASNSGGIGGELFF. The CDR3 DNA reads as TGTGCCAGTAATAGCGGGGGGATAGGCGGGGAGCTGTTTTTT.

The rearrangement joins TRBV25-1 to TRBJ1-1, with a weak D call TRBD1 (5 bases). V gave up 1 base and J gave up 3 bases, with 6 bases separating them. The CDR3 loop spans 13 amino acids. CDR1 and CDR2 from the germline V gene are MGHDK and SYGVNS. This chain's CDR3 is CASSEWGDTEAFF. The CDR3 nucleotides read TGTGCCAGCAGTGAATGGGGGGACACTGAAGCTTTCTTT.

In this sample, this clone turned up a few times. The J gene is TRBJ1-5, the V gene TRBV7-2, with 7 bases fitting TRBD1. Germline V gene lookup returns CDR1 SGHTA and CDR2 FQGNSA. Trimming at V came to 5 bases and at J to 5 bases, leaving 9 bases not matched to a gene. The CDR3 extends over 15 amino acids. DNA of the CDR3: TGTGCCAGCAGCCGCCGTGGGACAGAGGATCAGCCCCAGCATTTT. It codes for CASSRRGTEDQPQHF. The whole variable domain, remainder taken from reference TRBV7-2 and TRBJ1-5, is GAGVSQSPSNKVTEKGKDVELRCDPISGHTALYWYRQSLGQGLEFLIYFQGNSAPDKSGLPSDRFSAERTGGSVSTLTIQRTQQEDSAVYLCASSRRGTEDQPQHFGDGTRLSIL.

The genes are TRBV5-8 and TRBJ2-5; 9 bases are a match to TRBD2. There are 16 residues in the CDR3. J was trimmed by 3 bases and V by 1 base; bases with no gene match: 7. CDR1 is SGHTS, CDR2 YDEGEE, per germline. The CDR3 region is CASSLIGVAGEETQYF. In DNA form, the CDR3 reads TGTGCCAGCAGCTTGATTGGAGTAGCGGGAGAAGAGACCCAGTACTTC. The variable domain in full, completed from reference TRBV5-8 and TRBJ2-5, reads EAGVTQSPTHLIKTRGQQATLRCSPISGHTSVYWYQQALGLGLQFLLWYDEGEERNRGNFPPRFSGRQFPNYSSELNVNALELEDSALYLCASSLIGVAGEETQYFGPGTRLLVL.